This T cell receptor beta chain was recovered during a study of T-cell reconstitution after alpha-beta-depleted transplantation in children. This clonotype was recorded at least ten times. Antigen specificity is unknown. The CDR3 spans 12 residues. V lost 9 bases to trimming and J lost 6 bases, with 13 bases between them. Unique molecular identifiers were used in preparing the TCRbeta library. TCRdb reprocessed the PCR reads with MiXCR, giving one entry per CDR3 protein. The table records around 700,000 distinct CDR3 sequences, under 15% of them present only once. Study outcomes and limitations: TCRbeta diversity was high at day 60 in some patients (a result of surviving recipient T cells and thymic progenitors). T-cell counts and diversity were attributed mostly to newly produced T cells one year after transplant. About two months after transplant, alpha-beta T cells reportedly came from several hundred expanded graft clones.

The TCR was taken from a girl aged 2 to 10 with congenital amegakaryocytic thrombocytopenia, due to receive a stem cell transplant. This sample comprised PBMCs, obtained before TCRalphabeta/CD19-depleted stem cell transplant. The chain couples TRBV12-3 or TRBV12-4 to TRBJ2-3; TRBD1 is a possible D gene (5 bases). The CDR3 loop is CASWGLSDTQYF. CDR3 nucleotides: TGTGCCAGTTGGGGCCTCTCCGATACGCAGTATTTT.